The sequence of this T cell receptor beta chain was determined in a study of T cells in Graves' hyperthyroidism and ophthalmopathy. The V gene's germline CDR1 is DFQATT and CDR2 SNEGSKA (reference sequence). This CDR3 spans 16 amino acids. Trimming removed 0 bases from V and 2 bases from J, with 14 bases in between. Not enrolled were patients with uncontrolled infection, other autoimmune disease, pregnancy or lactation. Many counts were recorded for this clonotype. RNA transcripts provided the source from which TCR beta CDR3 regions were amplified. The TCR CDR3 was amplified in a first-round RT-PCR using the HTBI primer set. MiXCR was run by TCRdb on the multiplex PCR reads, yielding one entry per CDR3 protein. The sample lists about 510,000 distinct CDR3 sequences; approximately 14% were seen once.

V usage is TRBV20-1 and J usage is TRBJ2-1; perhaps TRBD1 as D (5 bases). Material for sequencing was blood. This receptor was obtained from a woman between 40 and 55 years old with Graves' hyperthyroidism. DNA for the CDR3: TGCAGTGCTAGAGATCGGAGACAGCACCCCTACAATGAGCAGTTCTTC. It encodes CSARDRRQHPYNEQFF.